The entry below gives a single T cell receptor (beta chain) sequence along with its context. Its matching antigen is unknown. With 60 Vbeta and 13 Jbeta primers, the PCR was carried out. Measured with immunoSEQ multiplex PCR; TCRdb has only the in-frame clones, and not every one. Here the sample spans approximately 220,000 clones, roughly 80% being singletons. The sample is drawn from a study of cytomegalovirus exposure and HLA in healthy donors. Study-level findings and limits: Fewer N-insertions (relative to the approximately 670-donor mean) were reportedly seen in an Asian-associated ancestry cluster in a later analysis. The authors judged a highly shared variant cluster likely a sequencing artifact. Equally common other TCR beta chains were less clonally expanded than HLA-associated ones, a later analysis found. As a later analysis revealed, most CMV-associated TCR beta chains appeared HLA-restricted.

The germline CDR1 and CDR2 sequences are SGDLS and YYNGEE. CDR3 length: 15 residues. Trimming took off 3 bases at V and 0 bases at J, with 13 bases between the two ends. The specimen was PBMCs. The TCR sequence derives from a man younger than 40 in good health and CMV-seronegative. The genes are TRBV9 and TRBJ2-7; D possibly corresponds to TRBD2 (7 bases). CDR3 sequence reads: CASSEGGGSSYEQYF. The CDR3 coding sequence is TGTGCCAGCAGCGAGGGGGGCGGGAGCTCCTACGAGCAGTACTTC. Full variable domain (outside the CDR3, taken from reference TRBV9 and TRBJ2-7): DSGVTQTPKHLITATGQRVTLRCSPRSGDLSVYWYQQSLDQGLQFLIQYYNGEERAKGNILERFSAQQFPDLHSELNLSSLELGDSALYFCASSEGGGSSYEQYFGPGTRLTVT.